The T cell receptor (beta chain) under discussion was sequenced for a study of early T cells in non-severe SARS-CoV-2 infection. About the study: Chains were unpaired, as sequencing was done on bulk RNA from unsorted whole blood. Study-wide findings and caveats: CD4 and private specificities were missed by VDJdb matching, which favored anti-spike CD8 responses.

In its sample, this clonotype was seen many times. Its antigen remains unidentified. The TCR library protocol was used to attach unique molecular identifiers. These identifiers were attached to individual cDNA molecules. TCRdb analysed the 5' RACE reads with MiXCR anew, one entry per CDR3 protein. The data contain just under 65,000 distinct CDR3 sequences, approximately 14% of them singletons. V was pared by 0 bases and J by 7 bases, with 4 bases of the junction left unmatched. The V gene's germline CDR1 is SGDLS and CDR2 YYNGEE. The CDR3 has 14 amino acids. The receptor comes from an adult who was a healthcare worker with PCR-confirmed SARS-CoV-2 infection or an uninfected control (not recorded which). The chain carries TRBV9 and TRBJ2-1; 7 bases line up with TRBD1. The sequenced sample was whole blood. The CDR3: CASSVGDRLNEQFF. CDR3 DNA: TGTGCCAGCAGCGTAGGGGACAGACTTAATGAGCAGTTCTTC.